These 4 T cell receptor beta chains were sequenced from one sample in a study of blood T cell repertoires in COVID-19. Produced via immunoSEQ multiplex PCR; TCRdb's table is partial and in-frame only. This table holds about 34,000 clones, 88% found once. The sample taken for sequencing was peripheral blood. The receptors derive from a human donor with active COVID-19. The donor label of this sample is uncertain.

This clone was counted a single time. J is TRBJ2-1 and V is TRBV6-5, with TRBD2 matching over 13 bases. The V and J ends lost 6 bases and 6 bases, in that order; junction bases with no gene match: 5. The CDR3 loop spans 15 amino acids. Germline V lookup: CDR1 MNHEY, CDR2 SVGAGI. CDR3 bases: TGTGCCAGCAGCGCCGGGACTAGCGGGGCCAATGAGCAGTTCTTC. The encoded protein is CASSAGTSGANEQFF.

This chain uses TRBV5-4 with TRBJ1-1; perhaps TRBD1 as D (5 bases). Germline lookup yields CDR1 SGHNT and CDR2 YYREEE (reference sequence). The CDR3 has 16 amino acids. V lost 4 bases, J lost 0 bases, and 16 bases lay in between. The CDR3: CASSPKAGNMNTEAFF. The CDR3 DNA reads as TGTGCCAGCAGCCCGAAGGCAGGGAACATGAACACTGAAGCTTTCTTT.

V is TRBV7-8 and J is TRBJ1-4; D may be TRBD1 (5 bases). V was pared by 5 bases and J by 5 bases, with 12 bases between. The CDR3 is 14 amino acids. Germline V gives CDR1 SGHVS, CDR2 FQNEAQ. CDR3 sequence (DNA): TGTGCCAGCAGCCGGACGCAGGGAAATGAAAAACTGTTTTTT. Its protein product is CASSRTQGNEKLFF.

The chain carries TRBV6-5 and TRBJ1-2, with a possible D match to TRBD1 (5 bases). Germline V gene data show CDR1 as MNHEY and CDR2 as SVGAGI. Trimming shortened V by 6 bases and J by 7 bases, and 21 bases separated the two germline ends. CDR3 length: 15 amino acids. This CDR3 is CASSSGLWPSRGYTF. For the CDR3, the DNA is TGTGCCAGCAGCTCAGGGTTGTGGCCCTCCCGTGGCTACACCTTC.